This T cell receptor beta chain was captured in a study of blood T cells in healthy people across ages. Findings and limits, study-wide: Roughly linearly, TCR beta diversity per million T cells fell as age increased.

This clonotype was detected only a few times. The antigen is undetermined. Sample-barcoded 5' priming and a J-beta primer mix drove a second PCR of roughly 6 to 12 cycles. TCRdb passed the 5' RACE reads through MiXCR, listing each CDR3 protein once. The sample has about 1.6 million distinct CDR3 sequences, approximately 32% seen once; the top ten hold about 11%. This TCR derives from a woman between 25 and 40 years old in good health. The sequenced material came from blood.

The DNA of the CDR3 is TGTGCCAGCAGTGAAGTTCTAGCGGGGACCTACAATGAGCAGTTCTTC. It translates to CASSEVLAGTYNEQFF. The genes are TRBV6-1 and TRBJ2-1, with TRBD2 identical over 9 bases. V was clipped by 1 base and J by 2 bases; unmatched bases: 3. The CDR3 length is 16 residues. Germline V gene sequence: CDR1 MNHNS, CDR2 SASEGT.